Listed here are 31 T cell receptor beta chains from one sample, sequenced in a study of blood T cell repertoires in COVID-19. Sequenced by immunoSEQ multiplex PCR; TCRdb stores in-frame clones only, minus some. The profile covers around 700,000 clones, with approximately 90% appearing a single time and roughly 0.25% taken by the ten largest. Sequenced material: peripheral blood. These receptors were obtained from a woman aged 18-29 years with acute or convalescent COVID-19.

The rearrangement joins TRBV24-1 to TRBJ2-1, with D possibly matching TRBD2 (6 bases). Germline values: CDR1 KGHDR, CDR2 SFDVKD. CDR3 length: 19 amino acids. The germline V and J ends were trimmed by 0 bases and 10 bases, with 27 bases remaining between them. The CDR3 protein is CATSDLRAPFEEGPTEQFF. In DNA form, the CDR3 reads TGTGCCACCAGTGATTTGCGAGCCCCCTTCGAGGAGGGGCCCACGGAGCAGTTCTTC.

The gene calls are TRBV29-1 and TRBJ1-6; D remains ambiguous. There are 15 residues in the CDR3. Germline CDR1 and CDR2: SQVTM and ANQGSEA. V was cut by 3 bases and J by 8 bases, with 17 bases left in between. The CDR3: CSVDLWAAADSPLHF. CDR3 sequence (DNA): TGCAGCGTTGATCTTTGGGCGGCAGCGGATTCACCCCTCCACTTT. Filled out from reference TRBV29-1 and TRBJ1-6, the complete variable domain reads SAVISQKPSRDICQRGTSLTIQCQVDSQVTMMFWYRQQPGQSLTLIATANQGSEATYESGFVIDKFPISRPNLTFSTLTVSNMSPEDSSIYLCSVDLWAAADSPLHFGNGTRLTVT.

J is TRBJ1-2 and V is TRBV3-1 (or the pseudogene TRBV3-2); a possible D gene is TRBD1 (5 bases). CDR1 and CDR2 (germline): LGHDT, YNNKEL (reference sequence). Trimming left V 4 bases short and J 6 bases short, with 9 bases between. The CDR3 sequence is 12 residues long. The DNA of the CDR3 is TGTGCCAGCAGCCGCCTCAGGGATGGCTACACCTTC. This codes for CASSRLRDGYTF.

A word on this clone: At the DNA level, this CDR3 is encoded by other sequences in the same sample as well. The genes are TRBV5-6 and TRBJ1-2, with TRBD1 matching over 7 bases. Germline loops: CDR1 SGHDT, CDR2 YYEEEE. The CDR3 spans 13 residues. After removal of 0 bases from V and 8 bases from J, the junction contained 4 bases not matched to a gene. The CDR3 protein is CASSLGQGDGYTF. The CDR3 DNA sequence: TGTGCCAGCAGCTTGGGACAGGGCGACGGCTACACCTTC.

As regards this clone: The same CDR3 arises from other DNA sequences in this sample as well. The chain joins TRBV7-9 to TRBJ1-5; TRBD1 aligns across 7 bases. The CDR3 extends over 12 amino acids. Germline CDR1 SEHNR, CDR2 FQNEAQ (reference sequence). Trimming took 3 bases from V and 7 from J; bases not matched to a gene: 0. CDR3 region: CASSLTGQPQHF. DNA for the CDR3: TGTGCCAGCAGCTTGACAGGGCAGCCCCAGCATTTT.

This clone was picked up one time. This chain uses TRBV6-2 or TRBV6-3 with TRBJ2-3; a possible D gene is TRBD2 (6 bases). CDR1 and CDR2 (germline): MNHEY, SVGEGT. V gave up 0 bases and J gave up 0 bases, with 10 bases separating them. The CDR3 has 16 amino acids. CDR3 sequence: CASSYSVSGSTDTQYF. CDR3 bases: TGTGCCAGCAGTTACTCCGTCAGCGGGAGCACAGATACGCAGTATTTT.

The chain combines TRBV5-6 with TRBJ1-4; 9 positions match TRBD1. J gave up 7 bases and V 4 bases, and 8 bases lay outside the gene matches. Germline assignment: CDR1 SGHDT and CDR2 YYEEEE. The CDR3 spans 15 residues. The DNA of the CDR3 is TGTGCCAGCAGCCCCGGGACAGGGCTCGGTGAAAAACTGTTTTTT. Protein sequence: CASSPGTGLGEKLFF.

This clone has just one count. This chain uses TRBV5-1 with TRBJ1-4, with 7 bases aligning to TRBD1. CDR3 length equals 15 residues. Losses at the gene ends were 0 bases for V and 5 bases for J; bases not matched to a gene: 4. Germline-derived CDR1 and CDR2 are SGHRS and YFSETQ. The CDR3 DNA sequence: TGCGCCAGCAGCTTGGCGGGACAGACGAATGAAAAACTGTTTTTT. Its protein product is CASSLAGQTNEKLFF.

The genes are TRBV6-5 and TRBJ1-1; possibly TRBD1 for D (5 bases). Trimming cost V 3 bases and J 10 bases, with 18 bases left between them. The CDR3 has 14 amino acids. In germline, CDR1 is MNHEY, CDR2 SVGAGI. CDR3 protein: CASSYLGAHRAAFF. CDR3 in DNA: TGTGCCAGCAGTTATCTTGGGGCCCACCGTGCAGCTTTCTTT.

The chain links TRBV12-3 or TRBV12-4 to TRBJ1-2; D gene ambiguous. The V end lost 1 base, the J end lost 8 bases, and 8 bases lay between the germline ends. This CDR3 has 12 amino acids. The CDR3 DNA is TGTGCCAGCAGTTTAGGGAGTTCCGGCTACACCTTC. As protein: CASSLGSSGYTF.

This sequence joins TRBV5-1 and TRBJ1-1; D gene ambiguous. The CDR3 loop spans 14 amino acids. CDR1 SGHRS and CDR2 YFSETQ come from the germline V gene. V was clipped by 4 bases and J by 2 bases, with 12 bases between them. CDR3 protein: CASSLHGGNTEAFF. In DNA form, the CDR3 reads TGCGCCAGCAGCCTTCACGGAGGTAACACTGAAGCTTTCTTT.

Of note for this clone: Other DNA sequences in the same sample also yield this CDR3. The chain carries TRBV24-1 and TRBJ1-5; 8 bases map to TRBD1. This CDR3 region has 13 residues. Germline lookup yields CDR1 KGHDR and CDR2 SFDVKD. The V gene end was trimmed by 7 bases and the J gene end by 6 bases; junction bases not matched to a gene: 4. Here the CDR3 reads CATSGQGGQPQHF. Here the CDR3 DNA reads TGTGCCACCAGCGGACAGGGAGGTCAGCCCCAGCATTTT.

CDR3 residues: CASSFRQNTEAFF. The CDR3, as DNA: TGTGCCAGCAGCTTCCGACAGAACACTGAAGCTTTCTTT. The genes are TRBV7-9 and TRBJ1-1; no definite D call. The V end was cut by 3 bases, the J end by 1 base, with 6 bases between. This CDR3 is built from 13 residues. The germline CDR1 and CDR2 sequences are SEHNR and FQNEAQ (reference sequence).

The chain couples TRBV5-1 to TRBJ2-2; 8 bases are shared with TRBD1. The CDR3 sequence is 15 residues long. After removal of 4 bases from V and 4 bases from J, the junction contained 6 bases not matched to a gene. CDR1 and CDR2 from the germline V gene are SGHRS and YFSETQ. CDR3 loop: CASSPGQGPTGELFF. CDR3 in DNA: TGCGCCAGCAGCCCAGGACAGGGCCCCACCGGGGAGCTGTTTTTT.

This clone was found once. The rearrangement joins TRBV5-4 to TRBJ2-1; TRBD2 matches 10 bases. CDR3 length: 15 amino acids. Losses at the gene ends were 0 bases for V and 6 bases for J; bases not matched to a gene: 3. CDR1 SGHNT and CDR2 YYREEE come from the germline V gene (reference sequence). CDR3 nucleotide sequence: TGTGCCAGCAGCTTGGGGGCTAGCGGGGGCAATGAGCAGTTCTTC. Protein sequence: CASSLGASGGNEQFF.

The V call is TRBV6-5, the J call TRBJ1-2, with no clear D. Germline loops: CDR1 MNHEY, CDR2 SVGAGI. The germline V and J ends were trimmed by 6 bases and 0 bases, with 14 bases remaining between them. CDR3 size: 15 residues. CDR3 in DNA: TGTGCCAGCAGCCTACAGAGAATCTCTAACTATGGCTACACCTTC. Protein sequence: CASSLQRISNYGYTF.

This chain connects TRBV24-1 to TRBJ2-2; TRBD1 matches 9 bases. J gave up 3 bases and V 9 bases, and 7 bases lay outside the gene matches. The CDR3 is 15 residues long. The germline CDR1 and CDR2 sequences are KGHDR and SFDVKD. The CDR3 region is CATSSGTGHTGELFF. The CDR3 DNA sequence: TGTGCCACCTCCTCCGGGACAGGGCACACCGGGGAGCTGTTTTTT.

This clone was seen a handful of times. The chain has TRBV7-9 and TRBJ1-2; 7 bases are a match to TRBD1. Germline CDR1 SEHNR, CDR2 FQNEAQ (reference sequence). CDR3 length equals 14 residues. V lost 5 bases and J lost 3; bases outside the gene matches: 6. CDR3 sequence (DNA): TGTGCCAGCAGCCTGGGACAGCCGTACTATGGCTACACCTTC. Translating it yields CASSLGQPYYGYTF.

The chain uses TRBV5-1 and TRBJ2-7, with D uncertain. CDR3 length equals 13 residues. Trimming cost V 1 base and J 1 base, with 6 bases left between them. CDR1 SGHRS and CDR2 YFSETQ come from the germline V gene. The CDR3 is CASSLPESYEQYF. DNA of the CDR3: TGCGCCAGCAGCTTGCCTGAGTCCTACGAGCAGTACTTC.

V gene TRBV3-1 (or the pseudogene TRBV3-2) combines with J gene TRBJ1-1; 8 positions match TRBD1. The CDR3 has 15 amino acids. The V and J ends lost 4 bases and 4 bases, in that order; junction bases with no gene match: 8. Germline V gene sequence: CDR1 LGHDT, CDR2 YNNKEL (reference sequence). CDR3: CASSPLTGAATEAFF. CDR3 bases: TGTGCCAGCAGCCCCCTGACAGGGGCGGCCACTGAAGCTTTCTTT.

This sequence joins TRBV27 and TRBJ2-1, with D possibly being TRBD1 (6 bases). The CDR3 runs 15 residues. V gave up 4 bases and J gave up 6 bases, with 16 bases separating them. Germline assignment: CDR1 MNHEY and CDR2 SMNVEV (reference sequence). The CDR3 protein is CASSSEVGAGNEQFF. In DNA, the CDR3 is TGTGCCAGCAGTTCCGAGGTGGGGGCGGGCAATGAGCAGTTCTTC.

The rearrangement links TRBV7-9 to TRBJ2-1; TRBD2 is a possible D gene (6 bases). CDR1 is SEHNR, CDR2 FQNEAQ, per germline (reference sequence). V was trimmed by 4 bases and J by 10 bases, leaving 14 bases between them. The CDR3 runs 13 residues. This CDR3 reads CASSSRLGGEQFF. Written as DNA, the CDR3 is TGTGCCAGCAGCTCCCGACTAGGCGGGGAGCAGTTCTTC.

The rearrangement uses TRBV9 and TRBJ1-4; D is perhaps TRBD1 (5 bases). Looked up from germline, CDR1 is SGDLS and CDR2 is YYNGEE. The CDR3 consists of 13 residues. The V end lost 3 bases, the J end lost 8 bases, and 11 bases lay between the germline ends. The CDR3 DNA reads as TGTGCCAGCAGCGCCGGGTGGGGCGAAAAACTGTTTTTT. The encoded protein is CASSAGWGEKLFF.

The V and J genes are TRBV9 and TRBJ1-1, with a weak D call TRBD1 (5 bases). The CDR3 sequence is 15 residues long. The ends were cut back, 3 bases at V and 11 bases at J, with 23 bases in the middle. CDR1 is SGDLS and CDR2 is YYNGEE in the germline V gene. CDR3 sequence: CASSAISGAPGEAFF. Written as DNA, the CDR3 is TGTGCCAGCAGCGCGATAAGCGGGGCACCGGGGGAGGCTTTCTTT.

In its sample, this clone was seen a few times. This chain links TRBV5-5 with TRBJ1-1; perhaps TRBD1 as D (5 bases). V shed 0 bases and J shed 10 bases, with 25 bases lying between them. Germline values: CDR1 SGHKS, CDR2 YYEKEE (reference sequence). The CDR3 sequence is 17 residues long. For the CDR3, the DNA is TGTGCCAGCAGCTTGGAAGTCGGTTTGCGAAGGGGCCTTTTAGCTTTCTTT. Its translation: CASSLEVGLRRGLLAFF.

This chain links TRBV5-5 with TRBJ2-3; D remains ambiguous. V was clipped by 4 bases and J by 2 bases, with 8 bases between them. This CDR3 comprises 13 residues. Germline V gene data show CDR1 as SGHKS and CDR2 as YYEKEE (reference sequence). The CDR3 nucleotides read TGTGCCAGCAGCCTTTATATCACAGATACGCAGTATTTT. It yields the protein CASSLYITDTQYF.

This clone was found once. This chain uses TRBV5-1 with TRBJ2-2; the match to TRBD2 covers 13 bases. The CDR3 has 17 amino acids. J gave up 1 base and V 4 bases, and 4 bases lay outside the gene matches. From germline, CDR1 is SGHRS and CDR2 YFSETQ. In DNA, the CDR3 is TGCGCCAGCAGCCTCTGGACTAGCGGGGGGAACACCGGGGAGCTGTTTTTT. Protein sequence: CASSLWTSGGNTGELFF.

The chain combines TRBV28 with TRBJ1-4; D might be TRBD1 (6 bases). The CDR3 spans 15 residues. V gave up 10 bases and J gave up 0 bases, with 15 bases separating them. Germline V gene data show CDR1 as MDHEN and CDR2 as SYDVKM. The CDR3 DNA reads TGTGCCACCATCACAAGACAGGCAACTAATGAAAAACTGTTTTTT. It codes for CATITRQATNEKLFF.

CDR3 protein: CASSSRAKSATEAFF. The CDR3 DNA reads TGTGCCAGCAGCTCCAGGGCCAAAAGTGCCACTGAAGCTTTCTTT. This chain links TRBV13 with TRBJ1-1; D might be TRBD1 (5 bases). CDR1 is PRHDT and CDR2 is FYEKMQ in the germline V gene (reference sequence). This CDR3 is 15 amino acids long. The V end lost 4 bases, the J end lost 4 bases, and 16 bases lay between the germline ends.

This clone occurred once. The rearrangement uses TRBV27 and TRBJ2-1, with D perhaps TRBD1 (7 bases). V was shortened by 5 bases and J by 7 bases, with 24 bases between the two germline ends. Germline V gene lookup returns CDR1 MNHEY and CDR2 SMNVEV (reference sequence). CDR3 length equals 17 residues. In DNA, the CDR3 is TGTGCCAGCAGTCTTTCGATCATGATCTCAGGGGGGAATGAGCAGTTCTTC. It is translated as CASSLSIMISGGNEQFF.

This chain links TRBV2 with TRBJ2-6, with D uncertain. Trimming shortened V by 6 bases and J by 0 bases, and 9 bases separated the two germline ends. In germline, CDR1 is SNHLY, CDR2 FYNNEI. This CDR3 has 15 amino acids. DNA of the CDR3: TGTGCCAGCAGGAAACAGAGCTCTGGGGCCAACGTCCTGACTTTC. This gives the protein CASRKQSSGANVLTF.